Listed below are T cell receptor beta chains from one sample, sequenced in a study of low-dose radiotherapy and immunotherapy resistance in tumors. TCRdb called the reads again in MiXCR, with one record for every CDR3 protein. The data hold 100,000 or so distinct CDR3 sequences, with more than 8% observed a single time. The specimen was PBMCs, collected before treatment. These receptor sequences come from a male donor with prostate cancer. Each CDR3 is given with its conserved first and last residue. The order of the fields is V gene, CDR3 length, clone size, J gene, D gene, CDR3 protein, CDR3 DNA. A D gene is named only where the DNA matches it firmly. Size values are once, few and many counts, or a class for expanded clones, and some rows have none.

TRBV20-1,13,many,TRBJ2-7,TRBD2,CSAKRERSYEQYF,TGCAGTGCCAAGCGGGAGCGCTCCTACGAGCAGTACTTC
TRBV4-1,16,many,TRBJ2-3,NA,CASSQARGGSTDTQYF,TGCGCCAGCAGCCAAGCACGAGGGGGAAGCACAGATACGCAGTATTTT
TRBV30,13,NA,TRBJ1-5,NA,CAYPGQCNQPQHF,TGTGCCTACCCAGGACAGTGCAATCAGCCCCAGCATTTT
TRBV6-2/TRBV6-3,16,many,TRBJ1-5,NA,CASSYSLWTSNQPQHF,TGTGCCAGCAGTTACTCTTTGTGGACAAGCAATCAGCCCCAGCATTTT
TRBV7-2,18,many,TRBJ2-6,TRBD1,CASSLAGQLNSGANVLTF,TGTGCCAGCAGCTTAGCGGGACAGCTAAACTCTGGGGCCAACGTCCTGACTTTC
TRBV6-2/TRBV6-3,15,many,TRBJ2-2,NA,CASSYIGGNTGELFF,TGTGCCAGCAGTTACATTGGCGGAAACACCGGGGAGCTGTTTTTT
TRBV12-3/TRBV12-4,13,many,TRBJ1-1,NA,CASSLKSDTEAFF,TGTGCCAGCAGTTTAAAGTCCGACACTGAAGCTTTCTTT
TRBV21-1,15,many,TRBJ2-3,NA,CASSKETPGPDTQYF,TGTGCCAGCAGCAAAGAAACCCCGGGCCCAGATACGCAGTATTTT
TRBV7-2,15,many,TRBJ1-2,NA,CASSLGGPKNYGYTF,TGTGCCAGCAGCTTAGGGGGTCCCAAGAACTATGGCTACACCTTC
TRBV10-3,13,many,TRBJ2-7,NA,CAISSGQSDEQYF,TGTGCCATCAGCTCAGGGCAGTCGGACGAGCAGTACTTC
TRBV2,13,many,TRBJ1-5,TRBD1,CASSEDRQRPQHF,TGTGCCAGCAGTGAGGACAGGCAACGGCCCCAGCATTTT
TRBV6-2/TRBV6-3,14,many,TRBJ2-1,TRBD2,CASTDTSGYNEQFF,TGTGCCAGCACTGATACTAGCGGCTACAATGAGCAGTTCTTC
TRBV29-1,12,many,TRBJ2-7,NA,CSVGYRDYEQYF,TGCAGCGTTGGGTACAGGGACTACGAGCAGTACTTC
TRBV19,17,many,TRBJ2-1,TRBD2,CASSIPPGLAYHNEQFF,TGTGCCAGTAGTATCCCCCCGGGACTAGCGTACCACAATGAGCAGTTCTTC
TRBV9,19,NA,TRBJ1-1,NA,CASSPSGGPRQFSSTEAFF,TGTGCCAGCAGCCCTTCGGGGGGCCCGAGACAGTTTAGTAGCACTGAAGCTTTCTTT
TRBV28,14,few,TRBJ2-7,NA,CASSPGPLANEQYF,TGTGCCAGCAGTCCCGGGCCTCTCGCCAACGAGCAGTACTTC
TRBV4-3,15,many,TRBJ2-7,NA,CASSQDLSAPGEQYF,TGCGCCAGCAGCCAAGATTTGTCAGCCCCTGGCGAGCAGTACTTC
TRBV6-6,14,many,TRBJ2-7,TRBD1,CASSHQDRVYEQYF,TGTGCCAGCAGTCATCAAGACAGGGTCTACGAGCAGTACTTC
TRBV5-5,18,many,TRBJ2-3,TRBD2,CASSFAGLLAGAADTQYF,TGTGCCAGCAGCTTCGCGGGACTACTAGCGGGAGCAGCAGATACGCAGTATTTT
TRBV7-3,16,many,TRBJ1-1,TRBD1,CASSLFPGTGGTEAFF,TGTGCCAGCAGCTTATTCCCGGGGACAGGGGGCACTGAAGCTTTCTTT
TRBV3-1,15,many,TRBJ2-7,NA,CASSQAADRAYEQYF,TGTGCCAGCAGCCAAGCCGCGGACAGAGCCTACGAGCAGTACTTC
TRBV5-3,17,NA,TRBJ2-2,NA,CASSPLAGGLNTGELFF,TGTGCCAGCAGCCCTTTGGCTGGGGGCCTGAACACCGGGGAGCTGTTTTTT
TRBV28,13,many,TRBJ2-2,NA,CASSAYTPGELFF,TGTGCCAGCAGTGCGTATACTCCCGGGGAGCTGTTTTTT
TRBV4-1,14,many,TRBJ2-2,NA,CASSQDRRAGELFF,TGCGCCAGCAGCCAAGATCGGAGAGCCGGGGAGCTGTTTTTT
TRBV4-3,14,many,TRBJ1-5,TRBD1,CASSQGTGVQPQHF,TGCGCCAGCAGCCAAGGGACAGGGGTGCAGCCCCAGCATTTT
TRBV5-1,13,many,TRBJ2-7,TRBD1,CASSITGAYEQYF,TGCGCCAGCAGCATAACAGGGGCATACGAGCAGTACTTC
TRBV5-1,14,many,TRBJ2-2,NA,CASSLSEGTGELFF,TGCGCCAGCAGCTTAAGTGAGGGGACCGGGGAGCTGTTTTTT
TRBV3-1,14,many,TRBJ1-1,NA,CASSRNTQRTEAFF,TGTGCCAGCAGCCGAAATACCCAGAGGACTGAAGCTTTCTTT
TRBV20-1,15,many,TRBJ2-1,TRBD2,CSATPSGRAEVEQFF,TGCAGTGCTACGCCTAGCGGGAGGGCCGAAGTGGAGCAGTTCTTC
TRBV27,14,many,TRBJ2-1,NA,CASSLSGVGNEQFF,TGTGCCAGCAGTTTATCGGGAGTCGGAAATGAGCAGTTCTTC
TRBV29-1,16,many,TRBJ2-3,TRBD2,CSVDRTSGSSTDTQYF,TGCAGCGTTGACCGGACTAGCGGGAGTTCGACAGATACGCAGTATTTT
TRBV6-2/TRBV6-3,16,many,TRBJ2-7,TRBD1,CASSSDPSRDSYEQYF,TGTGCCAGCAGTTCAGATCCTTCCCGGGACAGCTACGAGCAGTACTTC
TRBV5-1,17,NA,TRBJ2-1,TRBD1,CASSLLGTGGLGSEQFF,TGCGCCAGCAGCTTGCTCGGGACAGGGGGCTTGGGTAGTGAGCAGTTCTTC
TRBV25-1,15,many,TRBJ1-4,TRBD1,CASSDQGQGNEKLFF,TGTGCCAGCAGTGACCAAGGACAGGGGAATGAAAAACTGTTTTTT
TRBV5-1,11,many,TRBJ2-1,NA,CASSYSVEQFF,TGCGCCAGCAGCTACTCGGTTGAGCAGTTCTTC
TRBV6-5,13,many,TRBJ2-7,NA,CASSYAGPVAQYF,TGTGCCAGCAGTTACGCAGGCCCGGTGGCGCAGTACTTC
TRBV30,12,many,TRBJ2-7,NA,CAWSIGGYEQYF,TGTGCCTGGAGTATCGGCGGCTACGAGCAGTACTTC
TRBV7-7,14,many,TRBJ2-5,NA,CASSLLGKQETQYF,TGTGCCAGCAGCTTGTTGGGGAAACAAGAGACCCAGTACTTC
TRBV27,14,NA,TRBJ2-5,NA,CASSSYTDRVTQYF,TGTGCCAGCAGTTCTTACACCGATCGGGTGACCCAGTACTTC
TRBV24-1,15,many,TRBJ1-5,NA,CATRPGGDGNQPQHF,TGTGCCACCAGACCGGGGGGAGACGGCAATCAGCCCCAGCATTTT
TRBV29-1,12,many,TRBJ2-2,TRBD2,CSAGTIPGELFF,TGCAGCGCCGGGACTATTCCCGGGGAGCTGTTTTTT
TRBV7-9,15,few,TRBJ1-1,TRBD1,CASSLGSGGAAEAFF,TGTGCCAGCAGCTTAGGCTCAGGGGGCGCGGCTGAAGCTTTCTTT
TRBV2,14,many,TRBJ2-7,TRBD2,CASSAGGGGYEQYF,TGTGCCAGCAGTGCAGGCGGCGGGGGCTACGAGCAGTACTTC
TRBV29-1,14,many,TRBJ2-7,TRBD2,CSVRPAGVGHEQYF,TGCAGCGTCCGCCCAGCGGGAGTGGGCCACGAGCAGTACTTC
TRBV14,19,many,TRBJ2-6,NA,CASSPPLTGTNPGANVLTF,TGTGCCAGCAGCCCCCCCCTTACCGGGACAAACCCTGGGGCCAACGTCCTGACTTTC
TRBV27,17,few,TRBJ2-3,TRBD1,CASSFVPGQGITDTQYF,TGTGCCAGCAGTTTCGTACCGGGACAGGGGATAACAGATACGCAGTATTTT
TRBV18,12,many,TRBJ1-1,NA,CASSEGTTEAFF,TGTGCCAGCTCAGAGGGGACGACTGAAGCTTTCTTT
TRBV28,15,NA,TRBJ2-2,NA,CASSLYPGVTGELFF,TGTGCCAGCAGTTTATATCCAGGGGTCACCGGGGAGCTGTTTTTT
TRBV6-2/TRBV6-3,16,medium-sized,TRBJ2-1,NA,CASRPFGLSERGEQFF,TGTGCCAGCAGACCTTTCGGGCTAAGCGAGAGGGGTGAGCAGTTCTTC
TRBV7-3,13,many,TRBJ2-7,NA,CASSFSGSGEQYF,TGTGCCAGCAGCTTCTCCGGGAGCGGCGAGCAGTACTTC
TRBV11-2,16,many,TRBJ2-1,TRBD2,CASRPGHGGRDNEQFF,TGTGCCAGCAGGCCCGGCCACGGGGGGAGGGATAATGAGCAGTTCTTC
TRBV5-1,14,many,TRBJ2-1,NA,CASSSGTKFDEQFF,TGCGCCAGCAGCTCCGGGACCAAATTCGATGAGCAGTTCTTC
TRBV27,15,many,TRBJ1-1,NA,CASSLLGPVDTEAFF,TGTGCCAGCAGTTTACTCGGCCCGGTGGACACTGAAGCTTTCTTT
TRBV5-1,13,many,TRBJ2-7,NA,CASSLTFSYEQYF,TGCGCCAGCAGCTTAACATTCTCCTACGAGCAGTACTTC